This T cell receptor (beta chain) was captured in a study of T-cell memory formation after mild COVID-19. Study overall: TCR clustering was largely donor specific. Broader study findings: Whereas later expanders leaned CD4+, clones contracting day 15 to 85 showed a balanced CD4/CD8 makeup.

The sample holds a few counts of this clonotype. The target antigen is unknown. 5'RACE, which relied on constant-segment primers, yielded TCR alpha and TCR beta cDNA libraries carrying sample barcodes and UMIs. TCRdb reprocessed the 5' RACE reads via MiXCR and lists one record per CDR3 protein. Among over 150,000 distinct CDR3 sequences listed, 10% to 15% were seen once. V dropped 6 bases and J dropped 4 bases, with 17 bases sitting between them. CDR1 and CDR2 from the germline V gene are WNHNN and SYGVQD (reference sequence). This CDR3 is built from 15 residues. The chain is built from TRBV10-1 and TRBJ2-3; D possibly corresponds to TRBD2 (7 bases). Input material: PBMCs or a T cell subset sorted from them (not recorded which). The receptor comes from a man between 18 and 29 years old who had mild COVID-19 (a few samples of this study predate the infection). Cell type and time point are not known. CDR3 region: CASSGGPRDPDTQYF. The CDR3 DNA is TGCGCCAGCAGCGGGGGGCCCCGGGACCCAGATACGCAGTATTTT.